The sequence of this T cell receptor (beta chain) was determined in a study of Graves' ophthalmopathy and Graves' hyperthyroidism. Points from the study as a whole: Most expanded thyroid clonotypes above 0.001 frequency also appeared in blood.

RNA transcripts were the source from which TCR beta CDR3 regions were amplified. The workflow started with a first-round RT-PCR run with HTBI primers and then moved on to a second-round multiplex PCR. TCRdb used MiXCR to reprocess the multiplex PCR reads, holding one entry per CDR3 protein. The sample contains about 740,000 distinct CDR3 sequences, around 40% of which appear only once. Ophthalmopathic donors had moderate-to-severe activity, CAS ≥3 and NOSPECS ≥4, with disease that had lasted under 3 months. Other autoimmune diseases, uncontrolled infections, pregnancy and lactation each led to patient exclusion. PBMCs came from 10 ml of fresh peripheral blood. The CDR3 extends over 16 amino acids. The V and J ends lost 7 bases and 6 bases, in that order; junction bases with no gene match: 14. In regard to this clonotype: The antigen is undetermined.

The sequenced sample consisted of peripheral blood. The TCR originated in an adult man with Graves' ophthalmopathy. This chain uses TRBV12-3 or TRBV12-4 with TRBJ2-5; 10 bases fit TRBD1. CDR3 nucleotide sequence: TGTGCCAGCACCATCAGCGGGGACAGGGGTGCTAAGACCCAGTACTTC. The encoded protein is CASTISGDRGAKTQYF.